The 23 T cell receptor beta chains given below trace back to one sample, sequenced in a study of identical twins. TCRdb analysed the 5' RACE reads with MiXCR anew, one entry per CDR3 protein. The profile shows about 890,000 distinct CDR3 sequences, 9% to 15% of them singletons. The same sample was also studied in work on yellow fever vaccine responses in identical twins.

Sequences were obtained from PBMCs. Every receptor here comes from a woman younger than 35 in good health.

V usage is TRBV6-2 or TRBV6-3 and J usage is TRBJ2-4, with 8 bases matching TRBD2. The trim removed 4 bases at V and 0 bases at J, leaving 26 bases unmatched. The CDR3 contains 23 residues. Germline V gene sequence: CDR1 MNHEY, CDR2 SVGEGT. The CDR3 is CASSSAGGGGTSPGVLAKNIQYF. Written as DNA, the CDR3 is TGTGCCAGCAGTTCCGCCGGGGGGGGAGGAACCTCCCCGGGGGTCCTAGCCAAAAACATTCAGTACTTC.

The genes are TRBV20-1 and TRBJ2-1, with 7 bases lining up with TRBD2. The CDR3 has 15 residues. The V gene end was trimmed by 3 bases and the J gene end by 0 bases; junction bases not matched to a gene: 5. CDR1 DFQATT and CDR2 SNEGSKA come from the germline V gene (reference sequence). The CDR3 DNA reads TGCAGTGCTAGCTTGGGCGGGAGCTCCTACAATGAGCAGTTCTTC. This codes for CSASLGGSSYNEQFF.

There are a few counts of this clonotype. The V and J genes are TRBV20-1 and TRBJ1-3; D uncertain. The V gene's germline CDR1 is DFQATT and CDR2 SNEGSKA (reference sequence). V dropped 1 base and J dropped 0 bases, with 10 bases sitting between them. CDR3 length: 15 amino acids. The CDR3 nucleotides read TGCAGTGCTAGAGTTTTGCAGGACTCTGGAAACACCATATATTTT. It is translated as CSARVLQDSGNTIYF.

This clonotype was recorded a few times. The chain uses TRBV25-1 and TRBJ2-5, with D tentatively TRBD2 (6 bases). The CDR3 has 13 amino acids. Trimming shortened V by 6 bases and J by 1 base, and 9 bases separated the two germline ends. Per the germline V gene, CDR1 is MGHDK and CDR2 is SYGVNS. The CDR3 region is CASRGGSQETQYF. CDR3 coding DNA: TGTGCCAGCAGGGGGGGTTCCCAAGAGACCCAGTACTTC.

The chain links TRBV3-1 to TRBJ2-1; TRBD2 aligns across 9 bases. Germline assignment: CDR1 LGHDT and CDR2 YNNKEL (reference sequence). V shed 4 bases and J 4 bases; nucleotides not matched to a gene: 8. The CDR3 sequence is 16 residues long. CDR3: CASSRPGLAYYNEQFF. For the CDR3, the DNA is TGTGCCAGCAGCCGCCCTGGACTAGCGTATTACAATGAGCAGTTCTTC.

This clonotype came up a few times. The chain is built from TRBV11-1 and TRBJ2-1, with D possibly TRBD1 on 6 matching bases. This CDR3 has 16 amino acids. CDR1 and CDR2 from the germline V gene are SGHAT and FQDESV (reference sequence). The V gene lost 4 bases and the J gene lost 4 bases, with 17 bases spanning the gap. The CDR3 sequence is CASSSDETGTYNEQFF. CDR3 DNA sequence: TGTGCCAGCAGCTCAGACGAGACAGGAACGTACAATGAGCAGTTCTTC.

This clonotype was seen only a few times. The chain uses TRBV29-1 and TRBJ1-4; no definite D call. In germline, CDR1 is SQVTM, CDR2 ANQGSEA. CDR3 length: 11 residues. Trimming pared 3 bases from V and 11 bases from J, leaving 10 bases between. The CDR3: CSVEFSEKLFF. The CDR3 bases are TGCAGCGTTGAGTTTAGTGAGAAACTGTTTTTT. The full variable domain, completed using reference TRBV29-1 and TRBJ1-4, is SAVISQKPSRDICQRGTSLTIQCQVDSQVTMMFWYRQQPGQSLTLIATANQGSEATYESGFVIDKFPISRPNLTFSTLTVSNMSPEDSSIYLCSVEFSEKLFFGSGTQLSVL.

V is TRBV2 and J is TRBJ2-7; a weak D match, TRBD2 (5 bases). The V gene's germline CDR1 is SNHLY and CDR2 FYNNEI. The length of the CDR3 is 14 residues. The V end lost 2 bases, the J end lost 2 bases, and 10 bases lay between the germline ends. CDR3 sequence (DNA): TGTGCCAGCAGTGAAACGGGGAATCCCTACGAGCAGTACTTC. The encoded protein is CASSETGNPYEQYF.

The chain couples TRBV20-1 to TRBJ2-7, with D unresolved. CDR3 length: 13 residues. The V gene lost 2 bases and the J gene lost 0 bases, with 8 bases spanning the gap. Germline-derived CDR1 and CDR2 are DFQATT and SNEGSKA (reference sequence). The CDR3 DNA is TGCAGTGCTAGAAAGACCGGCTCCTACGAGCAGTACTTC. This encodes CSARKTGSYEQYF.

This clonotype has a handful of counts. The V and J genes are TRBV6-5 and TRBJ2-3; 7 nucleotides agree with TRBD2. Losses at the gene ends were 5 bases for V and 4 bases for J; bases not matched to a gene: 6. The germline V gene encodes CDR1 MNHEY and CDR2 SVGAGI. The CDR3 totals 14 residues. Here the CDR3 reads CASSHTSDADTQYF. The CDR3 coding sequence is TGTGCCAGCAGTCACACTAGCGACGCAGATACGCAGTATTTT.

This clonotype was seen a few times. The J gene is TRBJ1-1, the V gene TRBV12-3 or TRBV12-4, with D possibly being TRBD1 (6 bases). This CDR3 has 15 amino acids. V was shortened by 5 bases and J by 0 bases, with 13 bases between the two germline ends. Here the CDR3 reads CASSPGQTLNTEAFF. The DNA for the CDR3 is TGTGCCAGCAGTCCTGGACAGACCTTGAACACTGAAGCTTTCTTT.

This clonotype turned up a few times. The chain combines TRBV27 with TRBJ2-3, with TRBD2 matching 8 bases. V lost 1 base to trimming and J lost 3 bases; unmatched junction nucleotides: 6. Looked up from germline, CDR1 is MNHEY and CDR2 is SMNVEV (reference sequence). This CDR3 has 16 amino acids. The CDR3 loop is CASSLLTGRVTDTQYF. DNA of the CDR3: TGTGCCAGCAGTTTATTAACCGGGAGGGTTACAGATACGCAGTATTTT.

At least ten counts were recorded for this clonotype. The chain recombines TRBV3-1 with TRBJ2-2, with 7 bases that match TRBD1. The CDR3 totals 16 residues. Germline V lookup: CDR1 LGHDT, CDR2 YNNKEL (reference sequence). J lost 3 bases, V lost 0 bases, and 4 bases had no gene match. This chain's CDR3 is CASSQDIGGDTGELFF. CDR3 nucleotides: TGTGCCAGCAGCCAAGATATAGGGGGCGACACCGGGGAGCTGTTTTTT.

The chain is built from TRBV21-1 and TRBJ2-2; the table's D gene call, TRBD1, was not cross checked with the DNA. TRBV21-1 is assigned pseudogene status. The CDR3 runs to 16 residues. The CDR3 loop is CASSSLYRDDTGELFF. CDR3 sequence (DNA): TGTGCCAGCAGCTCATTATACAGGGATGACACCGGGGAGCTGTTTTTT.

A note on this clonotype: No DNA is shown, since the ends of the CDR3 on it are uncertain; the CDR3 is the one TCRdb lists. The chain links TRBV15 to TRBJ2-3. CDR1 is LNHNV, CDR2 YYDKDF, per germline (reference sequence). The length of the CDR3 is 14 amino acids, counting both ends. The CDR3 loop reads CATSGGFFGDTQYF.

This clonotype has only a few counts. J is TRBJ2-1 and V is TRBV7-7; TRBD2 matches 10 bases. Germline CDR1 is SSHAT and CDR2 is FNYEAQ (reference sequence). The trim removed 1 base at V and 8 bases at J, leaving 11 bases unmatched. This CDR3 comprises 17 residues. Here the CDR3 DNA reads TGTGCCAGCAGCTTAGGTGCTTTGGCTAGCGGGAGTGATGAGCAGTTCTTC. Encoded protein: CASSLGALASGSDEQFF.

V usage is TRBV3-1 and J usage is TRBJ1-1, with no clear D. The V gene lost 1 base and the J gene lost 1 base, with 7 bases spanning the gap. Germline CDR1 reads LGHDT; CDR2 reads YNNKEL (reference sequence). This CDR3 spans 14 amino acids. As DNA, the CDR3 is TGTGCCAGCAGCCAAGGTTACGCGAACACTGAAGCTTTCTTT. Residues: CASSQGYANTEAFF.

This clonotype has ten or more counts. The V call is TRBV4-1, the J call TRBJ2-1, with 7 bases lining up with TRBD1. V shed 2 bases and J 8 bases; nucleotides not matched to a gene: 6. Germline V CDR1 and CDR2: MGHRA, YSYEKL. This CDR3 comprises 14 residues. The CDR3 spells CASSQLQTGHEQFF. In DNA, the CDR3 is TGCGCCAGCAGCCAACTACAGACAGGGCATGAGCAGTTCTTC.

The rearrangement uses TRBV20-1 and TRBJ2-2; 9 bases map to TRBD2. V was pared by 0 bases and J by 5 bases, with 7 bases of the junction left unmatched. This CDR3 has 16 amino acids. Germline CDR1 reads DFQATT; CDR2 reads SNEGSKA (reference sequence). CDR3 amino acids: CSARDFAGGQTGELFF. The CDR3, as DNA: TGCAGTGCTAGAGATTTTGCGGGGGGGCAAACCGGGGAGCTGTTTTTT.

The genes are TRBV5-1 and TRBJ2-1; D is uncertain. The germline gives CDR1 SGHRS, CDR2 YFSETQ. The CDR3 contains 12 residues. Between the trimmed V and J ends, which lost 4 bases and 8 bases, there was a span of 10 bases. The CDR3 reads CASSGEVYEQFF. CDR3 sequence (DNA): TGCGCCAGCAGCGGAGAGGTGTATGAGCAGTTCTTC.

This clonotype turned up a few times. This rearrangement joins TRBV12-3 or TRBV12-4 to TRBJ2-5; D perhaps matches TRBD2 (5 bases). The CDR3 loop spans 16 amino acids. Trimming stripped 3 bases from V and 1 base from J, with 15 bases between. The CDR3 nucleotides are TGTGCCAGCAGTTTGTTAGGCGGGCCAGTCCAAGAGACCCAGTACTTC. It codes for CASSLLGGPVQETQYF.

CDR3 nucleotide sequence: TGTGCCAGCAGTGAAGCCGGCGGGGGGAGCTCCTACAATGAGCAGTTCTTC. Protein: CASSEAGGGSSYNEQFF. This chain links TRBV6-1 with TRBJ2-1; 8 nucleotides line up with TRBD2. V dropped 0 bases and J dropped 0; count of bases not matched to a gene: 4. CDR1 is MNHNS, CDR2 SASEGT, per germline. This CDR3 comprises 17 residues.

The chain links TRBV11-1 to TRBJ2-5; 16 bases agree with TRBD2. Germline V gene sequence: CDR1 SGHAT, CDR2 FQDESV (reference sequence). Trimming removed 4 bases from V and 0 bases from J; junction bases left unmatched: 5. The CDR3 runs 18 residues. Here the CDR3 reads CASSSSGLAGGHQETQYF. The CDR3 nucleotides are TGTGCCAGCAGCTCCTCGGGACTAGCGGGGGGGCACCAAGAGACCCAGTACTTC.